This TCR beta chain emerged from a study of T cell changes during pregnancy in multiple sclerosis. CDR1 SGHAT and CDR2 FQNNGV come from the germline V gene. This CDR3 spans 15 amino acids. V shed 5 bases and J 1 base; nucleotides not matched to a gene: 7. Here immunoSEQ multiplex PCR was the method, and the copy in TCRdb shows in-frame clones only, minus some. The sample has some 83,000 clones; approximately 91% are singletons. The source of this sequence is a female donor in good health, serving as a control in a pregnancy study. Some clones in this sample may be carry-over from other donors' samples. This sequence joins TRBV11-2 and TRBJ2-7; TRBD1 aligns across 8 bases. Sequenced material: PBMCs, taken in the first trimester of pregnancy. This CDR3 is CASSQGAQSSYEQYF. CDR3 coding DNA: TGTGCCAGCAGCCAGGGGGCCCAGTCATCCTACGAGCAGTACTTC.